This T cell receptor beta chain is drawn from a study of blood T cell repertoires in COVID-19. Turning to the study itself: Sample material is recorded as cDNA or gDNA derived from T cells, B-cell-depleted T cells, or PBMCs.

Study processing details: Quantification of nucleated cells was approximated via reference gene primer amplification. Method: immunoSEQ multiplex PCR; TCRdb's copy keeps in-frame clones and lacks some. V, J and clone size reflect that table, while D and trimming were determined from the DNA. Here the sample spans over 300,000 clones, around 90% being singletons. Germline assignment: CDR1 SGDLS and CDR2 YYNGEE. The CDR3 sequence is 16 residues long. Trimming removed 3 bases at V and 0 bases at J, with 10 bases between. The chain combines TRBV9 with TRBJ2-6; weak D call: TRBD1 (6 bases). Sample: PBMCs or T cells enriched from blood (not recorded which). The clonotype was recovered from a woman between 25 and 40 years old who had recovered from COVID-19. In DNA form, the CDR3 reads TGTGCCAGCAGCGCACAGGGTACCTCTGGGGCCAACGTCCTGACTTTC. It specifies CASSAQGTSGANVLTF.